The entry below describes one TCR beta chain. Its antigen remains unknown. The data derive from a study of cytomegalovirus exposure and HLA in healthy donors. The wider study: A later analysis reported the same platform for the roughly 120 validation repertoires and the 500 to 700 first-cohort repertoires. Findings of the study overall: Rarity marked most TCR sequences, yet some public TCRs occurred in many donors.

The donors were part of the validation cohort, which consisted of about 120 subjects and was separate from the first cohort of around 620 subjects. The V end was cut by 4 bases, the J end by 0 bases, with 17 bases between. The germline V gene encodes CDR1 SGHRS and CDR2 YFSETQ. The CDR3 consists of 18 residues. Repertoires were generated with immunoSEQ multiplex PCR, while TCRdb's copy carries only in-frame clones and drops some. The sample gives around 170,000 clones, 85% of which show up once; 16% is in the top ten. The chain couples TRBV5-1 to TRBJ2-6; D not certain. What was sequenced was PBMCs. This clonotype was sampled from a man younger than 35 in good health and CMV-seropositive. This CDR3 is CASSVDLRRDSGANVLTF. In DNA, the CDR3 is TGCGCCAGCAGCGTGGACCTTCGGAGAGACTCTGGGGCCAACGTCCTGACTTTC.